This entry lists 24 T cell receptor beta chains sequenced from one sample in a study of blood T cells in healthy people across ages. A second 7 to 11 cycle PCR used barcoded and J-beta primers. TCRdb re-derived calls from the 5' RACE reads in MiXCR, one entry per CDR3 protein. The sample consists of about 1.8 million distinct CDR3 sequences, less than 50% of them appearing once. What was sequenced was blood. All receptors derive from a woman in her thirties or forties in good health.

This clonotype was seen only a few times. The chain has TRBV5-5 and TRBJ2-1, with D perhaps TRBD1 (6 bases). The V gene lost 3 bases and the J gene lost 2 bases, with 18 bases spanning the gap. Germline CDR1 reads SGHKS; CDR2 reads YYEKEE (reference sequence). The CDR3 totals 17 residues. CDR3 amino acids: CASSSEQGNMAYNEQFF. Here the CDR3 DNA reads TGTGCCAGCAGCTCGGAACAGGGCAACATGGCCTACAATGAGCAGTTCTTC.

This clonotype was recorded once. The chain carries TRBV6-6 and TRBJ2-7, with a tentative D call TRBD2 (6 bases). CDR1 and CDR2 from the germline V gene are MNHNY and SVGAGI (reference sequence). There are 15 residues in the CDR3. V lost 2 bases, J lost 3 bases, and 14 bases lay in between. The CDR3 sequence: CASSYGLGGVYEQYF. Written as DNA, the CDR3 is TGTGCCAGCAGTTACGGGTTGGGGGGAGTCTACGAGCAGTACTTC.

The CDR3 is CASSEFNGYTF. CDR3 bases: TGTGCCAGCAGTGAGTTCAATGGCTACACCTTC. This rearrangement joins TRBV2 to TRBJ1-2; D is unclear. V was clipped by 3 bases and J by 6 bases, with 5 bases between them. Germline values: CDR1 SNHLY, CDR2 FYNNEI. This CDR3 has 11 amino acids.

The chain employs TRBV20-1 and TRBJ2-7, with D possibly matching TRBD1 (6 bases). This CDR3 has 13 amino acids. Germline V lookup: CDR1 DFQATT, CDR2 SNEGSKA (reference sequence). V was shortened by 2 bases and J by 1 base, with 9 bases between the two germline ends. The CDR3 spells CSARNQGSYEQYF. In DNA form, the CDR3 reads TGCAGTGCTAGAAACCAGGGGTCCTACGAGCAGTACTTC.

The chain employs TRBV28 and TRBJ1-5, with D perhaps TRBD1 (5 bases). The CDR3 loop spans 15 amino acids. Germline assignment: CDR1 MDHEN and CDR2 SYDVKM. V lost 3 bases to trimming and J lost 2 bases, with 11 bases between them. The DNA of the CDR3 is TGTGCCAGCAGTTTGAGTAGGACACGCAATCAGCCCCAGCATTTT. Residues: CASSLSRTRNQPQHF.

The chain employs TRBV7-9 and TRBJ2-3, with D possibly called TRBD1 or TRBD2 (5 bases each). Germline lookup yields CDR1 SEHNR and CDR2 FQNEAQ (reference sequence). Trimming removed 1 base from V and 0 bases from J, with 17 bases in between. The CDR3 contains 18 residues. CDR3 sequence (DNA): TGTGCCAGCAGCTTAGACGGGGCACCTATATTTAGCACAGATACGCAGTATTTT. Protein product: CASSLDGAPIFSTDTQYF.

Concerning this clonotype itself: One junction end disagrees with the germline gene, perhaps due to a read error. This rearrangement joins TRBV6-5 to TRBJ2-1; tentatively, D is TRBD1 (6 bases). This CDR3 is built from 14 residues. Germline values: CDR1 MNHEY, CDR2 SVGAGI. The CDR3 sequence is CAGRDTNSYNEQFF. CDR3 sequence (DNA): TGTGCCGGCAGGGACACCAACTCCTACAATGAGCAGTTCTTC.

The chain carries TRBV7-2 and TRBJ1-1; maybe TRBD1 (6 bases). The V end was cut by 5 bases, the J end by 3 bases, with 13 bases between. CDR1 is SGHTA and CDR2 is FQGNSA in the germline V gene. The CDR3 totals 14 residues. The CDR3 coding sequence is TGTGCCAGCAGCGAAACGACAGGCTACACTGAAGCTTTCTTT. It specifies CASSETTGYTEAFF. Variable domain in full (rest from reference TRBV7-2 and TRBJ1-1): GAGVSQSPSNKVTEKGKDVELRCDPISGHTALYWYRQSLGQGLEFLIYFQGNSAPDKSGLPSDRFSAERTGGSVSTLTIQRTQQEDSAVYLCASSETTGYTEAFFGQGTRLTVV.

The gene calls are TRBV6-5 and TRBJ2-7, with D perhaps matching TRBD2 (5 bases). There are 14 residues in the CDR3. Per germline, CDR1 MNHEY and CDR2 SVGAGI. V was pared by 8 bases and J by 2 bases, with 16 bases between. The CDR3 DNA is TGTGCCAGCGCTCTGAGGGATTCGGCCTACGAGCAGTACTTC. Protein: CASALRDSAYEQYF.

This sequence joins TRBV7-9 and TRBJ2-6, with 7 bases matching TRBD1. V shed 5 bases, J shed 18 bases, and the junction held 10 bases outside the gene matches. The CDR3 is 12 residues long. The V gene's germline CDR1 is SEHNR and CDR2 FQNEAQ (reference sequence). The CDR3 bases are TGTGCCAGCAGCCCCCGACAGGGTTATACGACTTTC. It specifies CASSPRQGYTTF.

The chain recombines TRBV9 with TRBJ1-2; 7 nucleotides align to TRBD1. CDR1 is SGDLS, CDR2 YYNGEE, per germline. V trimming: 4 bases; J trimming: 10 bases; junction bases outside the gene matches: 10. This CDR3 is built from 13 residues. The CDR3 loop reads CASSLDFGQAYTF. Here the CDR3 DNA reads TGTGCCAGCAGCCTCGACTTTGGACAGGCCTACACCTTC. The variable domain in full, with the rest retrieved from reference TRBV9 and TRBJ1-2, is DSGVTQTPKHLITATGQRVTLRCSPRSGDLSVYWYQQSLDQGLQFLIQYYNGEERAKGNILERFSAQQFPDLHSELNLSSLELGDSALYFCASSLDFGQAYTFGSGTRLTVV.

This clonotype was seen only a few times. The chain couples TRBV7-6 to TRBJ2-5, with 13 nucleotides matching TRBD2. The germline V gene encodes CDR1 SGHVS and CDR2 FNYEAQ. The CDR3 is 16 residues long. Trimming at V came to 5 bases and at J to 5 bases, leaving 8 bases not matched to a gene. CDR3 DNA: TGTGCCAGCAGCACCGGACTAGCGGGGGATTTGGAGACCCAGTACTTC. Its protein is CASSTGLAGDLETQYF. Using reference TRBV7-6 and TRBJ2-5 for the parts outside the CDR3, the full variable domain is GAGVSQSPRYKVTKRGQDVALRCDPISGHVSLYWYRQALGQGPEFLTYFNYEAQQDKSGLPNDRFSAERPEGSISTLTIQRTEQRDSAMYRCASSTGLAGDLETQYFGPGTRLLVL.

This clonotype has a handful of counts. The rearrangement joins TRBV7-2 to TRBJ2-3; the D is unclear. Germline V lookup: CDR1 SGHTA, CDR2 FQGNSA. This CDR3 has 13 amino acids. The V gene lost 5 bases and the J gene lost 0 bases, with 6 bases spanning the gap. CDR3 sequence reads: CASSRHSTDTQYF. CDR3 coding DNA: TGTGCCAGCAGCCGACACAGCACAGATACGCAGTATTTT.

V is TRBV20-1 and J is TRBJ2-5; D might be TRBD2 (5 bases). Trimming took 8 bases from V and 2 from J, leaving 15 bases between them. Germline V gene lookup returns CDR1 DFQATT and CDR2 SNEGSKA (reference sequence). CDR3 length: 13 residues. This CDR3 reads CSRDGLSQETQYF. CDR3 sequence (DNA): TGCAGTCGGGATGGCCTCTCTCAAGAGACCCAGTACTTC.

The chain couples TRBV20-1 to TRBJ2-7; possible D gene TRBD1, 6 bases. The CDR3 consists of 14 residues. The V gene's germline CDR1 is DFQATT and CDR2 SNEGSKA (reference sequence). The V gene lost 3 bases and the J gene lost 5 bases, with 17 bases spanning the gap. The CDR3 sequence: CSARGRGFGDEQYF. The CDR3 DNA follows: TGCAGTGCTAGGGGCAGGGGTTTTGGGGACGAGCAGTACTTC.

V gene TRBV4-3 combines with J gene TRBJ2-1, with TRBD2 matching over 8 bases. The CDR3 runs to 16 residues. Germline values: CDR1 LGHNA, CDR2 YSLEER. The trim removed 3 bases at V and 8 bases at J, leaving 12 bases unmatched. The CDR3 is CASSQTSPGGADEQFF. The CDR3 DNA reads as TGCGCCAGCAGCCAGACTTCTCCCGGGGGGGCCGATGAGCAGTTCTTC.

This chain joins TRBV28 and TRBJ1-2; D ambiguous. V lost 6 bases to trimming and J lost 4 bases, with 15 bases between them. The CDR3 runs 14 residues. Germline CDR1 reads MDHEN; CDR2 reads SYDVKM. CDR3 nucleotides: TGTGCCAGCAGACTGGGATTGGCTCTCTATGGCTACACCTTC. This sequence encodes CASRLGLALYGYTF.

The chain employs TRBV11-2 and TRBJ2-3; 14 nucleotides agree with TRBD2. This CDR3 comprises 20 residues. Germline CDR1 and CDR2: SGHAT and FQNNGV. J gave up 3 bases and V 1 base, and 12 bases lay outside the gene matches. The CDR3 reads CASSLGTGLAGGPQTDTQYF. The CDR3 DNA sequence: TGTGCCAGCAGCTTAGGAACCGGACTAGCGGGGGGCCCGCAAACAGATACGCAGTATTTT.

This chain links TRBV2 with TRBJ2-5; weak D call: TRBD1 (6 bases). Germline-derived CDR1 and CDR2 are SNHLY and FYNNEI. This CDR3 has 13 amino acids. With 7 bases removed from V and 4 bases from J, the gap between germline ends came to 13 bases. The CDR3 coding sequence is TGTGCCAGCAACAGGGAAGCGTTAGAGACCCAGTACTTC. Translated, it gives CASNREALETQYF.

The chain recombines TRBV9 with TRBJ2-3; 8 bases agree with TRBD2. CDR1 and CDR2 from the germline V gene are SGDLS and YYNGEE. Trimming cost V 2 bases and J 3 bases; bases outside gene matches: 5. This CDR3 has 15 residues. The CDR3 protein is CASSVGGGLTDTQYF. The CDR3 DNA is TGTGCCAGCAGCGTTGGCGGGGGGTTGACAGATACGCAGTATTTT.

For the CDR3, the DNA is TGTGCCAGCAGTTTAAGTCTTCCAGGGGACGAGCAGTACTTC. Encoded protein: CASSLSLPGDEQYF. This chain connects TRBV27 to TRBJ2-7, with a weak D call TRBD1 (6 bases). Trimming pared 2 bases from V and 5 bases from J, leaving 13 bases between. The CDR3 length is 14 residues. CDR1 is MNHEY, CDR2 SMNVEV, per germline (reference sequence).

The rearrangement joins TRBV20-1 to TRBJ2-5; TRBD1 might be the D (6 bases). The germline gives CDR1 DFQATT, CDR2 SNEGSKA (reference sequence). The germline V and J ends were trimmed by 4 bases and 5 bases, with 20 bases remaining between them. This CDR3 contains 15 residues. The CDR3 DNA reads as TGCAGTGCTACCAGGGGCGGAGCCAGGGTTGAGACCCAGTACTTC. Its translation: CSATRGGARVETQYF.

The chain combines TRBV24-1 with TRBJ2-5; D might be TRBD1 (5 bases). Germline CDR1 is KGHDR and CDR2 is SFDVKD. Trimming stripped 10 bases from V and 0 bases from J, with 23 bases between. The CDR3 contains 17 residues. The CDR3 DNA reads as TGTGCCACTGTCGGGCAGGATAGGGGATCTAACCAAGAGACCCAGTACTTC. Protein product: CATVGQDRGSNQETQYF.

The V gene is TRBV15, the J gene TRBJ1-2; no clear D. The CDR3 totals 15 residues. From germline, CDR1 is LNHNV and CDR2 YYDKDF (reference sequence). Trimming left V 0 bases short and J 2 bases short, with 10 bases between. CDR3 region: CATSRDNVRNYGYTF. The CDR3 coding sequence is TGTGCCACCAGCAGAGATAACGTACGGAACTATGGCTACACCTTC.